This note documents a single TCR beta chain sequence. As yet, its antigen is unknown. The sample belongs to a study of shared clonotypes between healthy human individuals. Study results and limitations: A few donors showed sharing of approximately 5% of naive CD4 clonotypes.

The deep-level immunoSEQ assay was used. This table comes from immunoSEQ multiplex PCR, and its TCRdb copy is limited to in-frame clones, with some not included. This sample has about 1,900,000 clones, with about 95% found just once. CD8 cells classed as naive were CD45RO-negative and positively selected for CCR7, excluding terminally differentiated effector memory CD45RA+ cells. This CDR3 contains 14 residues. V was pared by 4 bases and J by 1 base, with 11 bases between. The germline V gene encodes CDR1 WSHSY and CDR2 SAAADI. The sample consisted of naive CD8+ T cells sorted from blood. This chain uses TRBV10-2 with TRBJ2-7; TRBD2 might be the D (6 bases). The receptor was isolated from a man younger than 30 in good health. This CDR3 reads CASSGLVQSYEQYF. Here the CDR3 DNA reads TGCGCCAGCAGTGGACTAGTCCAATCCTACGAGCAGTACTTC.